The 19 T cell receptor beta chains reported below all come from one sample, sequenced in a study of tissue T cells after allogeneic stem cell transplantation. Clones were read by immunoSEQ multiplex PCR, and TCRdb kept only the in-frame ones, dropping some. The sample lists about 48,000 clones; about 73% were seen once. Sample: sorted cells pooled from one or two spleens. These receptors all stem from a pool of C57BL/6 mice in good health.

A note on this clone: The genes are named according to mouse. The missing CDR3 end, 1 residue past where the read stops, is filled in from the germline J gene. The chain couples TRBV4 to TRBJ2-4; possibly TRBD1 for D (6 bases). Trimming left V 5 bases short and J 0 bases short, with 9 bases between. CDR3 size: 14 residues. Germline loops: CDR1 LGHDT, CDR2 YNNKQL (reference sequence). Incomplete CDR3 DNA: TGTGCCAGCAGCAAAACAGGGAGTCAAAACACCTTGTAC. Amino acid sequence: CASSKTGSQNTLY. In full, the CDR3 is CASSKTGSQNTLYF.

Details on this clone: Mouse germline and gene names are used. The read finishes 1 residue shy of the CDR3 end, and the germline J gene is used to complete it. The chain has TRBV17 and TRBJ2-4, with 11 bases matching TRBD2. J gave up 3 bases and V 1 base, and 0 bases lay outside the gene matches. Germline V gene data show CDR1 as MNHDT and CDR2 as YYDKIL. The CDR3 runs to 15 residues. The CDR3 loop is CASSRGLGGQNTLYF. CDR3 DNA (partial): TGTGCTAGCAGTAGAGGACTGGGGGGGCAAAACACCTTGTAC.

A few counts support this clone. Genes and germline are mouse. The observed sequence ends 1 residue before the CDR3 terminus, with the missing tail filled in from the germline J gene. This sequence joins TRBV17 and TRBJ2-7; 10 bases match TRBD2. CDR3 length: 14 amino acids. Per the germline V gene, CDR1 is MNHDT and CDR2 is YYDKIL. Losses at the gene ends were 1 base for V and 7 bases for J; bases not matched to a gene: 4. The covered CDR3 bases are TGTGCTAGCAGTAGAGTGACTGGGGGGAGGGAACAGTAC. Its protein is CASSRVTGGREQY. The whole CDR3 protein is CASSRVTGGREQYF.

For this clone: Genes and germline come from the mouse. The read halts 1 residue ahead of the CDR3 end, with the missing end drawn from the germline J gene. This chain uses TRBV14 with TRBJ1-6; D is possibly TRBD1 (5 bases). TRBJ1-6 is filed as an ORF, its function uncertain. The CDR3 totals 15 residues. The germline gives CDR1 SGHDT, CDR2 FRDEAV. Trimming stripped 3 bases from V and 0 bases from J, with 7 bases between. The part of the CDR3 DNA that was read is TGTGCCAGCAGTTCGCAGGGTTCCTATAATTCGCCCCTCTAC. This encodes CASSSQGSYNSPLY. The full CDR3 reads CASSSQGSYNSPLYF.

A word on this clone: Mouse germline and gene names are used. The read ends 1 residue shy of where the CDR3 ends; the end is completed using the germline J gene. The chain links TRBV3 to TRBJ1-4; D gene ambiguous. The CDR3 contains 12 residues. The germline CDR1 and CDR2 sequences are SNHLY and FYNGKV (reference sequence). The germline V and J ends were trimmed by 8 bases and 4 bases, with 8 bases remaining between them. The CDR3 loop is CASAGNNERLFF. The DNA read from the CDR3 is TGTGCCAGCGCCGGGAACAACGAAAGATTATTT.

Remarks on this clone: Mouse germline and gene names are used. CDR3 loop: CASGGEGYSDYTF. The CDR3 DNA, read in part, is TGTGCCAGCGGTGGGGAGGGGTACTCCGACTACACC. The chain recombines TRBV13-2 with TRBJ1-2, with D perhaps TRBD1 (5 bases). Read data end 1 residue before the CDR3 end; the end is taken from the germline J gene. The V and J ends lost 3 bases and 3 bases respectively, with 9 bases between them. The CDR3 length is 13 residues. Germline-derived CDR1 and CDR2 are NNHNN and SYGAGS (reference sequence).

On this clone: Gene names follow the mouse nomenclature. The CDR3 end lies 1 residue beyond the end of the read and is filled in from the germline J gene. This sequence joins TRBV13-1 and TRBJ2-7; the match to TRBD2 covers 11 bases. The V and J ends lost 0 bases and 2 bases, in that order; junction bases with no gene match: 1. The CDR3 sequence is 15 residues long. Germline V CDR1 and CDR2: NSHNY, SYGAGN. The CDR3 reads CASSDDWGGAYEQYF. The sequenced CDR3 bases are TGTGCCAGCAGTGATGACTGGGGGGGCGCCTATGAACAGTAC.

There are a few counts of this clone. These gene names are mouse names. Read data end 1 residue before the CDR3 end; the end is taken from the germline J gene. V gene TRBV15 combines with J gene TRBJ2-7, with 7 bases that match TRBD2. The CDR3 is 14 residues long. Germline assignment: CDR1 SGHND and CDR2 FRSKSL. With 0 bases clipped from V and 1 base from J, the junction kept 0 bases outside the gene matches. The CDR3 here is CASSLAGGSYEQYF. The part of the CDR3 DNA that was read is TGTGCCAGCAGTTTAGCGGGGGGGTCCTATGAACAGTAC.

Comment on this clone: Germline and genes: mouse. The CDR3 spells CASSLAQDTGQLYF. The covered CDR3 bases are TGTGCCAGCTCTCTCGCCCAGGACACCGGGCAGCTCTAC. V is TRBV12-1 and J is TRBJ2-2; D is unresolved. Read sequence stops 1 residue before the CDR3 end, and the germline J gene provides the missing end. The V end lost 0 bases, the J end lost 3 bases, and 7 bases lay between the germline ends. Per the germline V gene, CDR1 is SGHSN and CDR2 is HYEKVE. This CDR3 contains 14 residues.

In regard to this clone: The gene symbols are mouse symbols. Read sequence stops 1 residue before the CDR3 end, and the germline J gene provides the missing end. The chain carries TRBV13-1 and TRBJ2-2, with TRBD2 identical over 7 bases. This CDR3 spans 15 amino acids. The germline CDR1 and CDR2 sequences are NSHNY and SYGAGN. V gave up 3 bases and J gave up 1 base; unmatched junction bases: 3. The CDR3: CASSGWGKNTGQLYF. The sequenced CDR3 bases are TGTGCCAGCAGTGGCTGGGGGAAAAACACCGGGCAGCTCTAC.

This clone has just a few counts. The gene names given are mouse names. Read data end 1 residue before the CDR3 end; the end is taken from the germline J gene. The V and J genes are TRBV2 and TRBJ1-4; D possibly corresponds to TRBD1 (6 bases). This CDR3 spans 16 amino acids. V was trimmed by 0 bases and J by 3 bases, leaving 11 bases between them. Germline lookup yields CDR1 LGHNA and CDR2 YSYQKL. The CDR3 reads CASSQDNTGTNERLFF. The CDR3 bases that were read are TGTGCCAGCAGCCAAGATAACACAGGGACCAACGAAAGATTATTT.

Comments on this clone: These gene names are mouse names. The read terminates 1 residue ahead of where the CDR3 ends, so the germline J gene completes it. The rearrangement links TRBV12-2 to TRBJ1-1; D not certain. The CDR3 covers 13 residues. V was shortened by 0 bases and J by 0 bases, with 4 bases between the two germline ends. Germline assignment: CDR1 SGHLS and CDR2 HYDKME. The part of the CDR3 DNA that was read is TGTGCCAGCTCTCTCCGGACAAACACAGAAGTCTTC. Translated, it gives CASSLRTNTEVF. The whole CDR3 sequence is CASSLRTNTEVFF.

Of note for this clone: Genes here carry mouse names. The read falls 1 residue short of the CDR3 end, and the missing part is taken from the germline J gene. The J gene is TRBJ2-1, the V gene TRBV1; maybe TRBD1 (6 bases). CDR3 length: 14 amino acids. V gave up 4 bases and J gave up 0 bases, with 7 bases separating them. Per germline, CDR1 NSQYPW and CDR2 LRSPGD (reference sequence). The sequenced part of the CDR3 DNA is TGCACCTGCAGTGGGACAGTTAACTATGCTGAGCAGTTC. It yields the protein CTCSGTVNYAEQF. The full CDR3 protein is CTCSGTVNYAEQFF. Full variable domain (rest looked up from reference TRBV1 and TRBJ2-1): VTLLEQNPRWRLVPRGQAVNLRCILKNSQYPWMSWYQQDLQKQLQWLFTLRSPGDKEVKSLPGADYLATRVTDTELRLQVANMSQGRTLYCTCSGTVNYAEQFFGPGTRLTVL.

A word on this clone: Mouse names are used for the genes. The read comes to an end 1 residue before the CDR3 does, leaving the germline J gene to fill in the end. This chain links TRBV19 with TRBJ1-1; tentative D call: TRBD1 (6 bases). CDR1 and CDR2 (germline): FNHDT, SITEND (reference sequence). This CDR3 contains 14 residues. V gave up 2 bases and J gave up 1 base, with 9 bases separating them. CDR3 residues: CASSMTGRNTEVFF. CDR3 bases read: TGTGCCAGCAGTATGACAGGAAGAAACACAGAAGTCTTC. The full variable domain, its missing parts supplied by reference TRBV19 and TRBJ1-1, is GGIITQTPKFLIGQEGQKLTLKCQQNFNHDTMYWYRQDSGKGLRLIYYSITENDLQKGDLSEGYDASREKKSSFSLTVTSAQKNEMAVFLCASSMTGRNTEVFFGKGTRLTVV.

Concerning this clone: Gene names and germline refer to mouse. The CDR3 goes on 1 residue after the read ends, and that part is filled in from the germline J gene. This chain joins TRBV19 and TRBJ1-6; unclear D gene. TRBJ1-6 has ORF status, its function being uncertain. Trimming took off 8 bases at V and 3 bases at J, with 9 bases between the two ends. The germline V gene encodes CDR1 FNHDT and CDR2 SITEND (reference sequence). The CDR3 is 13 amino acids. CDR3 DNA (partial): TGTGCCAGGGAGGGCAACTATAATTCGCCCCTCTAC. Protein: CAREGNYNSPLY. The complete CDR3 sequence is CAREGNYNSPLYF.

About this clone: Gene names follow the mouse nomenclature. Sequencing ends 1 residue short of the CDR3 end; the germline J gene provides the rest. The rearrangement links TRBV24 to TRBJ1-2, with a weak D call TRBD1 (5 bases). Trimming left V 4 bases short and J 0 bases short, with 9 bases between. CDR1 and CDR2 (germline): KGHTA, FRNEEI. The CDR3 runs 14 residues. The CDR3 DNA, read in part, is TGTGCCAGCAGTCCCGGGACGACAAACTCCGACTACACC. Protein: CASSPGTTNSDYT. The entire CDR3 is CASSPGTTNSDYTF.

Note on this clone: These gene names are mouse names. The observed sequence ends 1 residue before the CDR3 terminus, with the missing tail filled in from the germline J gene. The V and J genes are TRBV5 and TRBJ2-7, with D possibly being TRBD1 (6 bases). Germline V lookup: CDR1 LGHNA, CDR2 YNLKQL (reference sequence). The ends were cut back, 0 bases at V and 4 bases at J, with 7 bases in the middle. This CDR3 is built from 13 residues. CDR3 sequence reads: CASSQEGQYEQYF. The DNA read from the CDR3 is TGTGCCAGCAGCCAAGAAGGACAGTATGAACAGTAC.

Concerning this clone: Mouse gene names and germline throughout. Coverage ceases 1 residue before the CDR3 finishes, and the germline J gene fills in the end. The chain links TRBV5 to TRBJ2-7; TRBD2 aligns across 11 bases. Per the germline V gene, CDR1 is LGHNA and CDR2 is YNLKQL (reference sequence). The CDR3 runs 15 residues. Trimming removed 1 base from V and 3 bases from J; junction bases left unmatched: 2. The CDR3 is CASSQVGLGDYEQYF. Partial CDR3 DNA: TGTGCCAGCAGCCAAGTGGGACTGGGGGACTATGAACAGTAC.

Turning to this clone: Genes and germline come from the mouse. CDR3 sequence: CASSRRDNQNTLYF. CDR3 bases read: TGTGCCAGCTCTCGCCGGGACAATCAAAACACCTTGTAC. The chain joins TRBV12-2 to TRBJ2-4; maybe TRBD1 (6 bases). The CDR3 end lies 1 residue beyond the end of the read and is filled in from the germline J gene. Germline-derived CDR1 and CDR2 are SGHLS and HYDKME. Between the trimmed V and J ends, which lost 2 bases and 2 bases, there was a span of 10 bases. The CDR3 runs 14 residues.